This is a list of T cell receptor beta chains from one sample in a study of tumor-infiltrating lymphocytes in oesophageal squamous cell carcinoma. TCRdb reprocessed the PCR reads via MiXCR and lists one record per CDR3 protein. The sample includes just under 20,000 distinct CDR3 sequences, 39% of them seen just once. Sequencing input: esophageal tumor tissue. The receptors were gathered from a male donor with esophageal squamous cell carcinoma. The CDR3 runs from the conserved cysteine through the conserved F or W. D genes are given only for firm matches. Clone size is stated in some rows and not others, as once, few, many or a class when expanded.

d_call | j_call | clone_size | v_call | cdr3_aa | cdr3_nt
NA | TRBJ1-1 | many | TRBV24-1 | CATSDLNEAFF | TGTGCCACCAGTGATTTGAATGAAGCTTTCTTT
TRBD1 | TRBJ1-5 | NA | TRBV27 | CASSPRQGAGQPQHF | TGTGCCAGCAGTCCGCGACAGGGGGCCGGGCAGCCCCAGCATTTT
NA | TRBJ1-1 | many | TRBV6-1 | CASSEAGQVYTEAFF | TGTGCCAGCAGTGAAGCGGGGCAGGTCTACACTGAAGCTTTCTTT
NA | TRBJ2-7 | NA | TRBV7-6 | CASSSGRLDGDEQYF | TGTGCCAGCAGCTCGGGCAGGCTGGATGGGGATGAGCAGTACTTC
NA | TRBJ2-5 | many | TRBV6-6 | CASSYEGETQYF | TGTGCCAGCAGTTACGAGGGAGAGACCCAGTACTTC
NA | TRBJ1-6 | NA | TRBV27 | CASRVGFHNPPLHF | TGTGCCAGCAGAGTGGGCTTCCACAATCCACCCCTCCACTTT
NA | TRBJ2-1 | NA | TRBV6-6 | CASRNRDKFHNEQFF | TGTGCCAGCAGAAACCGGGACAAGTTTCACAATGAGCAGTTCTTC
TRBD1 | TRBJ2-7 | NA | TRBV7-8 | CASSPRGQGIYEQYF | TGTGCCAGCAGCCCGAGGGGACAGGGGATATACGAGCAGTACTTC
NA | TRBJ2-2 | NA | TRBV2 | CASSGYSPNTGELFF | TGTGCCAGCAGTGGGTACAGCCCGAACACCGGGGAGCTGTTTTTT
TRBD2 | TRBJ2-7 | NA | TRBV20-1 | CSARDIAGGVGGGEQYF | TGCAGTGCTAGAGATATAGCGGGAGGGGTCGGGGGTGGGGAGCAGTACTTC
NA | TRBJ2-3 | many | TRBV7-6 | CASSLEYPDTQYF | TGTGCCAGCAGCTTAGAGTATCCAGATACGCAGTATTTT
TRBD2 | TRBJ2-4 | medium-sized | TRBV12-5 | CASGLMTAGGRGVGKNIQYF | TGTGCTAGTGGACTGATGACAGCGGGAGGACGAGGGGTGGGCAAAAACATTCAGTACTTC
NA | TRBJ2-6 | many | TRBV2 | CASSYSSGANVLTF | TGTGCCAGCAGTTACAGCTCTGGGGCCAACGTCCTGACTTTC
NA | TRBJ2-1 | NA | TRBV11-2 | CASSLVRGSYEQFF | TGTGCCAGCAGCTTGGTCCGGGGGTCCTACGAGCAGTTCTTC
TRBD1 | TRBJ2-1 | few | TRBV19 | CASSPTGGAYNEQFF | TGTGCCAGTAGCCCCACAGGGGGCGCGTACAATGAGCAGTTCTTC
TRBD1 | TRBJ2-5 | NA | TRBV7-9 | CASSGQGGETQYF | TGTGCCAGCAGTGGACAGGGCGGGGAGACCCAGTACTTC
TRBD2 | TRBJ2-1 | many | TRBV6-6 | CASSYSGSGGERNEQFF | TGTGCCAGCAGTTACTCGGGTAGCGGGGGCGAACGCAATGAGCAGTTCTTC
NA | TRBJ2-7 | NA | TRBV7-3 | CASSLRGRARTEKPGSEQYF | TGTGCCAGCAGCTTAAGGGGCAGGGCCCGGACAGAAAAACCTGGGAGCGAGCAGTACTTC
NA | TRBJ2-5 | NA | TRBV16 | CASSQSGGLGVIEQYF | TGTGCCAGCAGCCAATCAGGTGGATTGGGGGTTATTGAGCAGTACTTC
NA | TRBJ2-5 | many | TRBV28 | CASSLGSFGETQYF | TGTGCCAGCAGTTTGGGCAGCTTCGGAGAGACCCAGTACTTC
TRBD1 | TRBJ2-7 | NA | TRBV28 | CAIHGGTGGYEQYF | TGTGCCATCCATGGGGGGACAGGGGGGTACGAGCAGTACTTC
TRBD1 | TRBJ2-1 | NA | TRBV11-3 | CASSLGTGVGYNEQFF | TGTGCCAGCAGCTTGGGGACAGGGGTAGGGTACAATGAGCAGTTCTTC
TRBD2 | TRBJ2-3 | NA | TRBV27 | CASSLSAFSTSGIRTDTQYF | TGTGCCAGCAGTTTATCTGCCTTCTCTACTAGCGGGATTCGCACAGATACGCAGTATTTT